The following is a T cell receptor beta chain sequence with its context. The antigen is undetermined. This specimen comes from a study of cytomegalovirus exposure and HLA in healthy donors. Study overall: Within an early data release were tens of millions of unique TCRs drawn from HLA-typed donors.

Overall study findings and caveats: Certain indistinguishable V segments, among them TRBV6-2 and TRBV6-3, were excluded. A link between a missense DCLRE1C variant and TCR beta V- and J-gene trimming emerged from a later analysis. Within an earlier analysis, most TCR beta V segments proved productive either about 90% or about 30% of the time.

Amplification used 60 Vbeta primers and 13 Jbeta primers. The table came from immunoSEQ multiplex PCR; TCRdb's copy has only in-frame clones and leaves some out. This sample has approximately 100,000 clones; around 75% occur once, and the top ten carry approximately 9.9%. V was trimmed by 8 bases and J by 5 bases, leaving 18 bases between them. Germline CDR1 and CDR2: MGHDK and SYGVNS. CDR3 length: 14 amino acids. This chain uses TRBV25-1 with TRBJ2-5; D is perhaps TRBD2 (6 bases). This sequence was found in a man between 18 and 29 years old in good health and CMV-seropositive. Sequenced input: PBMCs. The CDR3 loop is CASGMGTAGETQYF. The CDR3 coding sequence is TGTGCCAGCGGTATGGGGACGGCGGGGGAGACCCAGTACTTC.